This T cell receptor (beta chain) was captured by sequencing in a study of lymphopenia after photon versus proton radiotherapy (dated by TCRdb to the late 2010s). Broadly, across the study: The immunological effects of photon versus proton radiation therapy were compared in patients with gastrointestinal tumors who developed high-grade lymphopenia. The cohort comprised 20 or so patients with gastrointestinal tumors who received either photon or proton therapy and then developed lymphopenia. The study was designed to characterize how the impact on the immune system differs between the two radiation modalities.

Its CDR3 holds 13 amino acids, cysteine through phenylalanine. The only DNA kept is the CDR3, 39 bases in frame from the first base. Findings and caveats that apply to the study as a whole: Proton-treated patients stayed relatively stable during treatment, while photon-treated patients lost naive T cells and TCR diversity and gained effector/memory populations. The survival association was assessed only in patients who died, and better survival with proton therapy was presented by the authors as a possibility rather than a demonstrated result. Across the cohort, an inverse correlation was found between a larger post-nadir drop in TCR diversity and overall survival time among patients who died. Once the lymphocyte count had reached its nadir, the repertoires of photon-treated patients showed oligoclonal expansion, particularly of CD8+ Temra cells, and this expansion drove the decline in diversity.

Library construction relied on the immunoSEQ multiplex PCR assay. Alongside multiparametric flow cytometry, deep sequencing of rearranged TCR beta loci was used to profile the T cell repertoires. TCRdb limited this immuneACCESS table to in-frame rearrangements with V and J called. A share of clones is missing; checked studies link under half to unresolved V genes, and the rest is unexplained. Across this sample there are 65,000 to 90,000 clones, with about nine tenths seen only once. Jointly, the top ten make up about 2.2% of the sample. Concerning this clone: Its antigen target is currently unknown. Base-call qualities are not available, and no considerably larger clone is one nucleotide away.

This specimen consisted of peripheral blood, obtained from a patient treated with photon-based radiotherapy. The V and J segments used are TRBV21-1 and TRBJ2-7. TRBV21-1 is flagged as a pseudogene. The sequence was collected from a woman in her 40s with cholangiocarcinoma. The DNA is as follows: TGTGCCAGCCCGGGCGAGGGGTCCTACGAGCAGTACTTC. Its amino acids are CASPGEGSYEQYF.